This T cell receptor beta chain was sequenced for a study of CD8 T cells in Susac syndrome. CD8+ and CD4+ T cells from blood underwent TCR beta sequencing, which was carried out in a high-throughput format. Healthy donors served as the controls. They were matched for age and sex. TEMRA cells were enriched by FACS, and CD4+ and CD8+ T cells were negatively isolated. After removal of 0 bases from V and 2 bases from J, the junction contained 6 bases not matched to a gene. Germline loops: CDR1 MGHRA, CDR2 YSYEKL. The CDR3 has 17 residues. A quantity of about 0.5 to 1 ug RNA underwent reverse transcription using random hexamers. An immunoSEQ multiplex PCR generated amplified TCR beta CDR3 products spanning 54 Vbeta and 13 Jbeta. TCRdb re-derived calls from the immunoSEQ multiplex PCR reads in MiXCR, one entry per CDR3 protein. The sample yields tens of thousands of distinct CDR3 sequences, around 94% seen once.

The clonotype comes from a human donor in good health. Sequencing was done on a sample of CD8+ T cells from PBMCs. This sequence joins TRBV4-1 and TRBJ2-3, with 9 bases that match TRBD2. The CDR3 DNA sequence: TGCGCCAGCAGCCAAGAATCGGCGGGAGGGTACACAGATACGCAGTATTTT. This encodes CASSQESAGGYTDTQYF.